This is a list of T cell receptor beta chains from one sample in a study of blood T cell repertoires in COVID-19. Sequenced by immunoSEQ multiplex PCR; TCRdb stores in-frame clones only, minus some. The sample yields 250,000 or so clones, more than 75% seen once. The sequencing sample was made of PBMCs or T cells enriched from blood (not recorded which). The receptors stem from a woman under 30 who had recovered from COVID-19. The CDR3 runs from the conserved cysteine through the conserved F or W.

j_gene: TRBJ2-5; v_gene: TRBV2; CDR3aa: CASRADRGLQETQYF
j_gene: TRBJ2-1; v_gene: TRBV6-2/TRBV6-3; CDR3aa: CASSATLAELNNEQFF
j_gene: TRBJ1-2; v_gene: TRBV10-2; CDR3aa: CASRGSYGYTF
j_gene: TRBJ2-5; v_gene: TRBV10-3; CDR3aa: CAISESRVAGQETQYF
j_gene: TRBJ2-5; v_gene: TRBV7-9; CDR3aa: CASSQGQGAGETQYF
j_gene: TRBJ2-5; v_gene: TRBV7-9; CDR3aa: CASSSTWDREETQYF
j_gene: TRBJ2-1; v_gene: TRBV19; CDR3aa: CASSIEARAYPPTVGQFF
j_gene: TRBJ1-2; v_gene: TRBV3-1/TRBV3-2; CDR3aa: CASSEGQGNYGYTF
j_gene: TRBJ1-5; v_gene: TRBV4-1; CDR3aa: CASSQGTGGNQPQHF
j_gene: TRBJ2-7; v_gene: TRBV11-3; CDR3aa: CASSLGGQGIYEQYF
j_gene: TRBJ1-1; v_gene: TRBV7-8; CDR3aa: CASSPRVGGTEAFF
j_gene: TRBJ2-7; v_gene: TRBV13; CDR3aa: CASSPRTGGNAYEQYF
j_gene: TRBJ1-6; v_gene: TRBV6-1; CDR3aa: CASSEAYSYNSPLHF
j_gene: TRBJ2-1; v_gene: TRBV5-1; CDR3aa: CASSLPTDRGDEQFF
j_gene: TRBJ2-7; v_gene: TRBV5-4; CDR3aa: CASSFGGAPEPSSYEQYF
j_gene: TRBJ2-1; v_gene: TRBV6-5; CDR3aa: CASSFGGQGYNEQFF
j_gene: TRBJ2-7; v_gene: TRBV13; CDR3aa: CASSLIGTGSVEQYF
j_gene: TRBJ2-2; v_gene: TRBV7-9; CDR3aa: CASSRQAPGELFF
j_gene: TRBJ2-2; v_gene: TRBV7-8; CDR3aa: CATDPRDTLTDGELFF
j_gene: TRBJ1-2; v_gene: TRBV10-3; CDR3aa: CAISIRQDSGGYTF
j_gene: TRBJ2-3; v_gene: TRBV5-5; CDR3aa: CASSRYGTDTQYF
j_gene: TRBJ2-7; v_gene: TRBV6-5; CDR3aa: CASSYSLTGSVYEQYF
j_gene: TRBJ2-2; v_gene: TRBV7-2; CDR3aa: CASSLRTGTENTGELFF
j_gene: TRBJ2-7; v_gene: TRBV4-3; CDR3aa: CASSQLDGGVSYEQYF
j_gene: TRBJ2-3; v_gene: TRBV5-3; CDR3aa: CARSLLVPRADTQYF
j_gene: TRBJ1-4; v_gene: TRBV27; CDR3aa: CASSFLGAGLNEKLFF
j_gene: TRBJ1-5; v_gene: TRBV3-1/TRBV3-2; CDR3aa: CASSPGLNNQPQHF
j_gene: TRBJ2-3; v_gene: TRBV3-1/TRBV3-2; CDR3aa: CASSQERGDTQYF
j_gene: TRBJ2-1; v_gene: TRBV2; CDR3aa: CASGEQKFNEQFF
j_gene: TRBJ2-2; v_gene: TRBV7-3; CDR3aa: CASSSGLAGSGELFF
j_gene: TRBJ2-2; v_gene: TRBV3-1/TRBV3-2; CDR3aa: CASSLYGELFF
j_gene: TRBJ1-2; v_gene: TRBV2; CDR3aa: CASTAMTGSGYGYTF
j_gene: TRBJ2-7; v_gene: TRBV29-1; CDR3aa: CSTNGLVLGEQYF
j_gene: TRBJ1-2; v_gene: TRBV3-1/TRBV3-2; CDR3aa: CASSQVFWWRRVYGYTF
j_gene: TRBJ2-3; v_gene: TRBV13; CDR3aa: CASSSRQGTDTQYF
j_gene: TRBJ2-7; v_gene: TRBV2; CDR3aa: CASSLAEGADEQYF
j_gene: TRBJ2-5; v_gene: TRBV11-2; CDR3aa: CASSFAGDGWTQYF
j_gene: TRBJ2-1; v_gene: TRBV7-9; CDR3aa: CATLTGGAGNEQFF
j_gene: TRBJ2-3; v_gene: TRBV5-8; CDR3aa: CASSPEGEGITDTQYF
j_gene: TRBJ1-2; v_gene: TRBV4-1; CDR3aa: CASSQAPTGNRDGYTF
j_gene: TRBJ2-6; v_gene: TRBV28; CDR3aa: CASSDPGHPSSGANVLTF
j_gene: TRBJ2-7; v_gene: TRBV12-5; CDR3aa: CASGLGGFYEQYF
j_gene: TRBJ2-3; v_gene: TRBV15; CDR3aa: CATSRGLVADTQYF
j_gene: TRBJ1-4; v_gene: TRBV21-1; CDR3aa: CASSKARGRQIPTNEKLFF
j_gene: TRBJ1-1; v_gene: TRBV7-9; CDR3aa: CASSGGQGAGMNTEAFF
j_gene: TRBJ1-5; v_gene: TRBV7-2; CDR3aa: CASSFAGADQPQHF
j_gene: TRBJ2-1; v_gene: TRBV6-2/TRBV6-3; CDR3aa: CASSYSVNEQFF
j_gene: TRBJ2-1; v_gene: TRBV19; CDR3aa: CASSPSVRGYNEQFF
j_gene: TRBJ1-1; v_gene: TRBV18; CDR3aa: CASSPRQATGDTEAFF
j_gene: TRBJ2-7; v_gene: TRBV9; CDR3aa: CASSVGGQGAFRQYF
j_gene: TRBJ2-7; v_gene: TRBV27; CDR3aa: CASSLILTGTGGNEQYF
j_gene: TRBJ2-1; v_gene: TRBV24-1; CDR3aa: CATSDPDRAHEQFF
j_gene: TRBJ2-1; v_gene: TRBV3-1/TRBV3-2; CDR3aa: CASSQGGGSYNEQFF
j_gene: TRBJ1-3; v_gene: TRBV19; CDR3aa: CASSIESLGAGPSGNTIYF
j_gene: TRBJ1-2; v_gene: TRBV15; CDR3aa: CATSRDRAPAGDGYTF